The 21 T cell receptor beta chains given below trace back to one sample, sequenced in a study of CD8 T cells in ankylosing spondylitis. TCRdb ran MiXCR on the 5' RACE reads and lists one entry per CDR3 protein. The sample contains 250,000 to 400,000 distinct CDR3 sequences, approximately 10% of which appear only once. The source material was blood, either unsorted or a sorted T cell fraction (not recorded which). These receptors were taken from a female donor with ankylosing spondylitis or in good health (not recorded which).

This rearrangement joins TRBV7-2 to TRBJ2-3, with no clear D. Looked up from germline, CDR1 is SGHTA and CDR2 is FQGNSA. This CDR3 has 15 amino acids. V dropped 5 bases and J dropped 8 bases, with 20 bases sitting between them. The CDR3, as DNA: TGTGCCAGCAGCCCCCGTCCCCCTCTAGATGGTACGCAGTATTTT. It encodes CASSPRPPLDGTQYF.

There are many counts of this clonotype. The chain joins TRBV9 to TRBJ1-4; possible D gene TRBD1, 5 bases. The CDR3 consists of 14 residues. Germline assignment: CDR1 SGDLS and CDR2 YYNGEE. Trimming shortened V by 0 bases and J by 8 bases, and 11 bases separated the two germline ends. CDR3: CASSVGPEGEKLFF. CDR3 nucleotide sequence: TGTGCCAGCAGCGTAGGCCCTGAGGGGGAAAAACTGTTTTTT.

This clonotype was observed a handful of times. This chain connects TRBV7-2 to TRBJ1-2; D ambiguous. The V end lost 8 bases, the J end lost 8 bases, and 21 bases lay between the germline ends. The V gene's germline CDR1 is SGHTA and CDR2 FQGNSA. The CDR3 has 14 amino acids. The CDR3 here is CASVQDLVFEGYTF. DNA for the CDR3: TGTGCCAGCGTCCAGGATTTGGTTTTCGAGGGCTACACCTTC.

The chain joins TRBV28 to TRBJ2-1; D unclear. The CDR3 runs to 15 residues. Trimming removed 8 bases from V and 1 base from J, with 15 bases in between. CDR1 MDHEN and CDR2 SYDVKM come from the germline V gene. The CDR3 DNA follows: TGTGCCAGCGGGATAATACCAACTTCCTACAATGAGCAGTTCTTC. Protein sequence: CASGIIPTSYNEQFF.

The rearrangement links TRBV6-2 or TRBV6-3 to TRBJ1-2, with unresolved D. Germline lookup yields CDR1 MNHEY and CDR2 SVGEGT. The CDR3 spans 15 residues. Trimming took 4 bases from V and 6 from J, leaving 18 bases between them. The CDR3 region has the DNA TGTGCCAGCAGTTCTCCGACCCGGAGGAGGGATGGCTACACCTTC. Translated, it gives CASSSPTRRRDGYTF.

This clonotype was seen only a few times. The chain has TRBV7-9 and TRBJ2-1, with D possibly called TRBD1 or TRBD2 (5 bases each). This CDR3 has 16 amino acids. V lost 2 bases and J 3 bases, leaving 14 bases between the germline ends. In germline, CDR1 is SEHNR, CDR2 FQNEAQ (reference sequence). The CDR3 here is CASSLRGASYYNEQFF. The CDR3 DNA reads TGTGCCAGCAGCTTACGGGGCGCTAGTTACTACAATGAGCAGTTCTTC.

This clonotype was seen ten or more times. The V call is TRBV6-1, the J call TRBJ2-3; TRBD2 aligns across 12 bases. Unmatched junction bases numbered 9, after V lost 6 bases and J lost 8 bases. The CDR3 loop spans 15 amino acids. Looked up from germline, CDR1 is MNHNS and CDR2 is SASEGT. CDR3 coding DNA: TGTGCCAGCAGCCGACTAGCGGGAGAACAAAGTACGCAGTATTTT. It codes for CASSRLAGEQSTQYF.

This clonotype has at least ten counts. The CDR3 sequence: CSASRSGGSNQPQHF. CDR3 nucleotides: TGCAGTGCTTCACGGTCCGGCGGGAGCAATCAGCCCCAGCATTTT. V is TRBV20-1 and J is TRBJ1-5; D gene ambiguous. This CDR3 has 15 residues. Germline loops: CDR1 DFQATT, CDR2 SNEGSKA (reference sequence). V was cut by 5 bases and J by 1 base, with 15 bases left in between.

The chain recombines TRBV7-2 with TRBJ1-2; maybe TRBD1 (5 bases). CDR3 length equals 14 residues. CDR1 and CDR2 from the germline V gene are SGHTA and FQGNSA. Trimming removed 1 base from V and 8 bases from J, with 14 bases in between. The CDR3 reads CASSLVGATGGYTF. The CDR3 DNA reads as TGTGCCAGCAGCTTAGTTGGGGCCACGGGGGGCTACACCTTC.

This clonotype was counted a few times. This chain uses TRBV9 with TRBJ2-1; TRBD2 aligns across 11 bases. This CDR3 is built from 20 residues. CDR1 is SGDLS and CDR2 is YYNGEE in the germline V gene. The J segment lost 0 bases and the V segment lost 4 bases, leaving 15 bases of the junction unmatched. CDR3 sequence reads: CASSQPRVSGGESSYNEQFF. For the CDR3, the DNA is TGTGCCAGCAGCCAACCAAGGGTTAGCGGGGGGGAGAGCTCCTACAATGAGCAGTTCTTC.

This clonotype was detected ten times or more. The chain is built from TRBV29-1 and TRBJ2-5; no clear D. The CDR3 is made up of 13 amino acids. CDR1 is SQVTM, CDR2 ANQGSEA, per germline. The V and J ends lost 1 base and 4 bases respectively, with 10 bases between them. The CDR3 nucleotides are TGCAGCGTTGAAGTCAGACGAGGAGAGACCCAGTACTTC. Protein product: CSVEVRRGETQYF.

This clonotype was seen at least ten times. Here the CDR3 reads CASSQSGISYNEQFF. The CDR3 DNA is TGCGCCAGCAGCCAAAGCGGGATCTCCTACAATGAGCAGTTCTTC. The chain is built from TRBV4-3 and TRBJ2-1; TRBD2 matches 7 bases. CDR3 size: 15 residues. J gave up 0 bases and V 2 bases, and 1 base lay outside the gene matches. Germline CDR1 and CDR2: LGHNA and YSLEER.

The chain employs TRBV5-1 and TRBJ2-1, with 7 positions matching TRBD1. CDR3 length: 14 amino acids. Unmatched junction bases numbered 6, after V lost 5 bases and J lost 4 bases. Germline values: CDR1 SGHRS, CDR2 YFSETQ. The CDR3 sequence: CASRTGQSYNEQFF. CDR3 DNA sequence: TGCGCCAGCAGAACGGGACAGTCATACAATGAGCAGTTCTTC.

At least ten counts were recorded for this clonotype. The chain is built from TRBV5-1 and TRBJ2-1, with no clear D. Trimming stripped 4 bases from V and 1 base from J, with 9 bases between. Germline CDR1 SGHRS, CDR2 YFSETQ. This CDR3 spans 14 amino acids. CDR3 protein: CASSKDQSYNEQFF. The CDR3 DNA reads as TGCGCCAGCAGCAAAGATCAGTCCTACAATGAGCAGTTCTTC.

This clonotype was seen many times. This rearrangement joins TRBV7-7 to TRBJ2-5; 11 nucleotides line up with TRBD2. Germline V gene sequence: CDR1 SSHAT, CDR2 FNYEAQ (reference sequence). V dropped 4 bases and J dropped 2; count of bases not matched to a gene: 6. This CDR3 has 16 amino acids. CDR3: CASSSQTSGVQETQYF. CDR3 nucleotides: TGTGCCAGCAGCTCGCAGACTAGCGGGGTTCAAGAGACCCAGTACTTC.

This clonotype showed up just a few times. The CDR3 DNA reads as TGCGCCAGCAGTCAGGAAAAGGCGGACAGGGCCAATCAGCCCCAGCATTTT. This sequence encodes CASSQEKADRANQPQHF. The chain has TRBV23-1 and TRBJ1-5, with TRBD1 identical over 8 bases. TRBV23-1 has ORF status, its function being uncertain. The CDR3 has 17 amino acids. J gave up 3 bases and V 3 bases, and 10 bases lay outside the gene matches.

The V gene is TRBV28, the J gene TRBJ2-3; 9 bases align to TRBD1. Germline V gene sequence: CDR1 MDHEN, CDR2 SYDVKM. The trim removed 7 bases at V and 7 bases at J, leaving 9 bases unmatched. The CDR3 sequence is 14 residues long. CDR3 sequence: CASTGQGLGNTQYF. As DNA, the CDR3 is TGTGCCAGCACGGGACAGGGTTTAGGCAATACGCAGTATTTT.

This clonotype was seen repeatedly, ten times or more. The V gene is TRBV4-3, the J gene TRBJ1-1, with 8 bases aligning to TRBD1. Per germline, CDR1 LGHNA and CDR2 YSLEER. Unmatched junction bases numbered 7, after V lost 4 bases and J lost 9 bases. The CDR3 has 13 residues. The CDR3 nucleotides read TGCGCCAGCAGCCGACTCGGACAGGGAAAAGCTTTCTTT. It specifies CASSRLGQGKAFF.

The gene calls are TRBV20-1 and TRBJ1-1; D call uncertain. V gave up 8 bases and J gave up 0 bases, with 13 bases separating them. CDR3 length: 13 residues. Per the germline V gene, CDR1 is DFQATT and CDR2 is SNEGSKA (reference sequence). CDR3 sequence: CSTSKGLNTEAFF. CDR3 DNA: TGCAGTACCAGCAAGGGTCTGAACACTGAAGCTTTCTTT.

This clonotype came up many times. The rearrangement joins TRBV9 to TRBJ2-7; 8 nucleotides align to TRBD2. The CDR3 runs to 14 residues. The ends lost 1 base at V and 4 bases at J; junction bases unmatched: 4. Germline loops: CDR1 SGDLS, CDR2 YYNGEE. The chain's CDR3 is CASSVSAGAYEQYF. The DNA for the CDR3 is TGTGCCAGCAGCGTATCAGCGGGAGCATACGAGCAGTACTTC. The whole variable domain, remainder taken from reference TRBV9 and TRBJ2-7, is DSGVTQTPKHLITATGQRVTLRCSPRSGDLSVYWYQQSLDQGLQFLIQYYNGEERAKGNILERFSAQQFPDLHSELNLSSLELGDSALYFCASSVSAGAYEQYFGPGTRLTVT.

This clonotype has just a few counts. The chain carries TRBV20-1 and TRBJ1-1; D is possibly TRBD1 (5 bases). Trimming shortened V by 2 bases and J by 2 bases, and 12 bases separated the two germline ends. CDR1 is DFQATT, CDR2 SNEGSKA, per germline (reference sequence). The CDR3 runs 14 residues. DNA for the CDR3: TGCAGTGCTAGATTCGGCACAGGAAACACTGAAGCTTTCTTT. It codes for CSARFGTGNTEAFF.